This TCR beta chain was identified in a study of blood T cell repertoires in COVID-19. Study summary: Samples taken during acute and convalescent COVID-19 were collected in the United States, Italy and Spain.

Per the authors' pipeline: The assay estimated nucleated cells by amplifying reference gene primers. Using immunoSEQ multiplex PCR, the repertoire was profiled, and TCRdb retains in-frame clones only, with some absent. The DNA gave D and trimming, while V, J and clone size come from that table. The sample contains roughly 140,000 clones, under 80% of which appear only once. V dropped 0 bases and J dropped 0 bases, with 9 bases sitting between them. The CDR3 loop spans 15 amino acids. CDR1 is SGHNT and CDR2 is YYREEE in the germline V gene (reference sequence). The material sequenced was peripheral blood. This receptor was taken from a man aged 60 to 75 with acute or convalescent COVID-19. The rearrangement links TRBV5-4 to TRBJ1-1, with D maybe TRBD1 (6 bases). The CDR3 coding sequence is TGTGCCAGCAGCTTGGGGGGGCTCATGAACACTGAAGCTTTCTTT. It codes for CASSLGGLMNTEAFF.